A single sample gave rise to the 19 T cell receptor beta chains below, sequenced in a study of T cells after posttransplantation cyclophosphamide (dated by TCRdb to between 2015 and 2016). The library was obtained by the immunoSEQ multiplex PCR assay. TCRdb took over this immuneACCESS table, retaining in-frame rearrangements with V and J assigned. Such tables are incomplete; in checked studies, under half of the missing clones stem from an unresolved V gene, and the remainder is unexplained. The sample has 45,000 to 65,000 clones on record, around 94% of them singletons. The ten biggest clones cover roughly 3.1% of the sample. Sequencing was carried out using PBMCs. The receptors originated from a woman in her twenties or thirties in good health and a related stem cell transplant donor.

The CDR3 DNA sequence: TGTGCCAGCAGTCCGGGACAGGGATACGGCTACACCTTC. Its protein product is CASSPGQGYGYTF. The gene calls are TRBV27 and TRBJ1-2; TRBD1 matches 9 bases. There are 13 residues in the CDR3. Per the germline V gene, CDR1 is MNHEY and CDR2 is SMNVEV (reference sequence). J was trimmed by 8 bases and V by 5 bases; bases with no gene match: 6.

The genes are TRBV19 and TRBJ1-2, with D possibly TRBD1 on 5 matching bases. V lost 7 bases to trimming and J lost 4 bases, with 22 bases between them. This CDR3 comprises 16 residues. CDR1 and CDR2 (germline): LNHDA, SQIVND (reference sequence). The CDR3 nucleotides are TGTGCCAGTATGCCGTCCGACAGACGGTTCACCTATGGCTACACCTTC. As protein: CASMPSDRRFTYGYTF.

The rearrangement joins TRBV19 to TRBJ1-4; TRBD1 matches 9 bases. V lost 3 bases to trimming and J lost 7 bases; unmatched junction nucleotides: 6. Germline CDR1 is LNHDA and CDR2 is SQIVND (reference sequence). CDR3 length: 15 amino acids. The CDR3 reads CASSIEGTGREKLFF. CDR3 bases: TGTGCCAGTAGTATTGAAGGGACAGGGCGTGAAAAACTGTTTTTT. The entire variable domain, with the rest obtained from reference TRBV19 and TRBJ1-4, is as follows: DGGITQSPKYLFRKEGQNVTLSCEQNLNHDAMYWYRQDPGQGLRLIYYSQIVNDFQKGDIAEGYSVSREKKESFPLTVTSAQKNPTAFYLCASSIEGTGREKLFFGSGTQLSVL.

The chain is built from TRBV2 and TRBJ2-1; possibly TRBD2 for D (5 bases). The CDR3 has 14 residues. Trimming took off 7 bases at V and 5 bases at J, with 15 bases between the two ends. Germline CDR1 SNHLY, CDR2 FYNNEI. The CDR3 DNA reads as TGTGCCAGCAATTCCGGGATCCCTAACAATGAGCAGTTCTTC. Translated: CASNSGIPNNEQFF.

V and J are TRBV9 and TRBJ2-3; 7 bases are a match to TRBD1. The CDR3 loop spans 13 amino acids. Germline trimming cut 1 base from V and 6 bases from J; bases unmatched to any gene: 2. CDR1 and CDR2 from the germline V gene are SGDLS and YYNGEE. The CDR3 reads CASSVLGQDTQYF. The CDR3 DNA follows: TGTGCCAGCAGCGTACTGGGACAGGATACGCAGTATTTT.

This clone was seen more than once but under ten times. Here the CDR3 DNA reads TGTGCCAGCACCCTACAGAACCCTACTTCTAATTCACCCCTCCACTTT. Protein product: CASTLQNPTSNSPLHF. This rearrangement joins TRBV6-6 to TRBJ1-6; no clear D. V was shortened by 7 bases and J by 6 bases, with 19 bases between the two germline ends. The germline V gene has CDR1 MNHNY and CDR2 SVGAGI (reference sequence). CDR3 length equals 16 residues.

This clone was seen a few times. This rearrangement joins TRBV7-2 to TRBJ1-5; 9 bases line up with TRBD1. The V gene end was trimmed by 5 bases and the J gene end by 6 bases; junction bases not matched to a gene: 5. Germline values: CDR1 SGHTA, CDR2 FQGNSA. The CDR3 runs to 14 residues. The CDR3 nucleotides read TGTGCCAGCAGCATGACAGGGGGGGGTCAGCCCCAGCATTTT. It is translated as CASSMTGGGQPQHF.

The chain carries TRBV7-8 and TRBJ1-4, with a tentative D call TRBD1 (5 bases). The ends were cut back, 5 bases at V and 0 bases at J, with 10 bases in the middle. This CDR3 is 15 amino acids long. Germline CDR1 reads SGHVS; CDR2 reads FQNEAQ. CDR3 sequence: CASSKTEATNEKLFF. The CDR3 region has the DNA TGTGCCAGCAGCAAGACAGAAGCAACTAATGAAAAACTGTTTTTT.

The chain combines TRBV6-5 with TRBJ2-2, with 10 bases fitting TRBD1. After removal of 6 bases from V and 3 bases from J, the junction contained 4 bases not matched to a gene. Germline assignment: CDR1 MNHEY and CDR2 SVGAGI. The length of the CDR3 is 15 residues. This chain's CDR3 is CASRTGTGDTGELFF. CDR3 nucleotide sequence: TGTGCCAGCAGGACCGGGACAGGGGACACCGGGGAGCTGTTTTTT.

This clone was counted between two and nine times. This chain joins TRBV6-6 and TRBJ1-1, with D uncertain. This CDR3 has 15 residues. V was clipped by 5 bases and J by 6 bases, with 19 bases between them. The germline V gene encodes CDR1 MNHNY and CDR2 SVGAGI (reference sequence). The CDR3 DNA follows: TGTGCCAGCAGTCAACTGACTCTCCACGGTCCTGAAGCTTTCTTT. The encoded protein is CASSQLTLHGPEAFF.

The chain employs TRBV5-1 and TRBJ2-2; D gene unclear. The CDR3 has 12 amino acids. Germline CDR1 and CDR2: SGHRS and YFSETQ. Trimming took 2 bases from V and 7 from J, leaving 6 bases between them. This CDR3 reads CASSFAYGELFF. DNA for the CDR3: TGCGCCAGCAGCTTCGCCTACGGGGAGCTGTTTTTT.

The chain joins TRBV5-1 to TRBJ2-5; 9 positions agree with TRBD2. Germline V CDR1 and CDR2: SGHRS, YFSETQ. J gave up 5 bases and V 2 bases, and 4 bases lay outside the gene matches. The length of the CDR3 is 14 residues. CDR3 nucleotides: TGCGCCAGCAGCTTTGGCGGGGGGGCCGAGACCCAGTACTTC. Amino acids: CASSFGGGAETQYF.

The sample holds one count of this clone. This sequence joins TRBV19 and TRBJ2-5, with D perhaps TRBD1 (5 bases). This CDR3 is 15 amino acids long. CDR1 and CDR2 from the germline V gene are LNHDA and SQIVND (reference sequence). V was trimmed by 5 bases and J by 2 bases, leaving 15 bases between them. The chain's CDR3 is CASSQLGHPQETQYF. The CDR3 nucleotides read TGTGCCAGTAGTCAACTTGGACACCCGCAAGAGACCCAGTACTTC.

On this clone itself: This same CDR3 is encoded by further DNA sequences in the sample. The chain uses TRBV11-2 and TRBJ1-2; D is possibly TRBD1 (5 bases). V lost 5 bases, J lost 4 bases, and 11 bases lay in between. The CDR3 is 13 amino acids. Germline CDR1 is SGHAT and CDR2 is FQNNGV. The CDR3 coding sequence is TGTGCCAGCAGCCCGGCCGGGGGCTATGGCTACACCTTC. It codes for CASSPAGGYGYTF.

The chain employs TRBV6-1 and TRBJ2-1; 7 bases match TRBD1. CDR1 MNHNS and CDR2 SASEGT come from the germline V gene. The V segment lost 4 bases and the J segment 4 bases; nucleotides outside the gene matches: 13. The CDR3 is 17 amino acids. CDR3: CASSAGTAKAPYNEQFF. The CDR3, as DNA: TGTGCCAGCAGTGCTGGGACAGCGAAGGCCCCTTACAATGAGCAGTTCTTC.

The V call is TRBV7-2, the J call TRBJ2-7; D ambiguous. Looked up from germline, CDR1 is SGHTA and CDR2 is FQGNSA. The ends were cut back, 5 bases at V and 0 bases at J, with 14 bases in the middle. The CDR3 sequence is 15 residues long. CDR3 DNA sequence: TGTGCCAGCAGCAACGCCGGGTTGCCCTCCTACGAGCAGTACTTC. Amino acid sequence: CASSNAGLPSYEQYF.

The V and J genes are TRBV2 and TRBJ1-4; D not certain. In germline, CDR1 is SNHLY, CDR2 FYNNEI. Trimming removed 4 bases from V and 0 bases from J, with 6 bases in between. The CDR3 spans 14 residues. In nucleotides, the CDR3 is TGTGCCAGCAGTGCGGAGTCAACTAATGAAAAACTGTTTTTT. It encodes CASSAESTNEKLFF.

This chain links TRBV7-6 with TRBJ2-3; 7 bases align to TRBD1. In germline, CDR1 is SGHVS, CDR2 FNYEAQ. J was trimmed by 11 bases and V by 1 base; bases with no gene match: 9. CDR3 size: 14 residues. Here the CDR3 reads CASSLESTGTEQYF. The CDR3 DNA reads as TGTGCCAGCAGCTTAGAGAGTACCGGGACAGAGCAGTATTTT.

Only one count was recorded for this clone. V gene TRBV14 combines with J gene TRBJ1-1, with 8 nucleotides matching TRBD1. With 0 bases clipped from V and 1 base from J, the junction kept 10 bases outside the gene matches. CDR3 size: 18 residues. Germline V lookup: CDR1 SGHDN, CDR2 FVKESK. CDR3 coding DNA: TGTGCCAGCAGCCAAGATTACGGGGAGACAGGGGCGAACACTGAAGCTTTCTTT. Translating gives CASSQDYGETGANTEAFF.